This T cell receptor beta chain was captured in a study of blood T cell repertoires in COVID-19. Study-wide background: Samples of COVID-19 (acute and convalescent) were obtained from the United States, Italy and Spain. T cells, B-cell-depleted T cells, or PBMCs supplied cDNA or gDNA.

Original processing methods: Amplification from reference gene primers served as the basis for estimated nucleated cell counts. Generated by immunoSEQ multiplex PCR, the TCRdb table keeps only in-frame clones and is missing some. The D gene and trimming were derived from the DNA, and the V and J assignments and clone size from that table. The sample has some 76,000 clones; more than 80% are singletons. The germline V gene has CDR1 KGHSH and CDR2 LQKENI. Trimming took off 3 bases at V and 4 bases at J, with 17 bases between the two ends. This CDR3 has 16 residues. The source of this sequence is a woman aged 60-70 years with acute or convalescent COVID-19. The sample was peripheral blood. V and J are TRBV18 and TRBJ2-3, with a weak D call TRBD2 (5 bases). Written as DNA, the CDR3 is TGTGCCAGCTCACCGAATTTGAGGGTAGAAGCAGATACGCAGTATTTT. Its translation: CASSPNLRVEADTQYF. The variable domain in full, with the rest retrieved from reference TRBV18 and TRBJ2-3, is NAGVMQNPRHLVRRRGQEARLRCSPMKGHSHVYWYRQLPEEGLKFMVYLQKENIIDESGMPKERFSAEFPKEGPSILRIQQVVRGDSAAYFCASSPNLRVEADTQYFGPGTRLTVL.